This entry lists 18 T cell receptor beta chains sequenced from one sample in a study of blood T cell repertoires in COVID-19. Here immunoSEQ multiplex PCR was the method, and the copy in TCRdb shows in-frame clones only, minus some. The sample gives 100,000 to 120,000 clones, 85% of which show up once; 3.5% to 5% is in the top ten. Source material: peripheral blood. Source of these receptors: a man over 45 with acute or convalescent COVID-19.

The chain uses TRBV18 and TRBJ2-7; the D gene is possibly TRBD2 (6 bases). The CDR3 length is 15 residues. The V gene's germline CDR1 is KGHSH and CDR2 LQKENI. Trimming left V 3 bases short and J 0 bases short, with 12 bases between. The CDR3 sequence is CASSPRWDSSYEQYF. In DNA form, the CDR3 reads TGTGCCAGCTCACCCCGCTGGGACTCCTCCTACGAGCAGTACTTC.

This clone showed up just a few times. V gene TRBV6-6 combines with J gene TRBJ2-7, with TRBD1 matching over 8 bases. CDR1 is MNHNY and CDR2 is SVGAGI in the germline V gene (reference sequence). V trimming: 4 bases; J trimming: 3 bases; junction bases outside the gene matches: 5. This CDR3 spans 14 amino acids. The CDR3 loop reads CASSSQGEYYEQYF. CDR3 coding DNA: TGTGCCAGCAGTTCACAGGGGGAATACTACGAGCAGTACTTC.

The chain uses TRBV25-1 and TRBJ2-1; D is ambiguous. The germline V and J ends were trimmed by 5 bases and 3 bases, with 11 bases remaining between them. This CDR3 comprises 14 residues. CDR1 is MGHDK, CDR2 SYGVNS, per germline. This chain's CDR3 is CASSLSPLYNEQFF. Written as DNA, the CDR3 is TGTGCCAGCAGTTTGTCCCCTCTCTACAATGAGCAGTTCTTC.

The V gene is TRBV5-4, the J gene TRBJ1-1; possibly TRBD1 for D (6 bases). CDR1 SGHNT and CDR2 YYREEE come from the germline V gene (reference sequence). This CDR3 is 15 amino acids long. The V gene lost 5 bases and the J gene lost 2 bases, with 16 bases spanning the gap. The CDR3 coding sequence is TGTGCCAGCAGTCCCGGTGGGGGCCGTAACACTGAAGCTTTCTTT. The encoded protein is CASSPGGGRNTEAFF.

Concerning this clone itself: One end of the junction is discordant with germline, which a read error may explain. The chain uses TRBV7-2 and TRBJ2-7, with 7 positions matching TRBD1. The germline V gene encodes CDR1 SGHTA and CDR2 FQGNSA. The CDR3 contains 12 residues. The CDR3 DNA reads TGTGCCAGCAGCTTAGAGGTGGGACAGCGGATATTC. It yields the protein CASSLEVGQRIF.

The chain is built from TRBV7-9 and TRBJ1-1; TRBD1 might be the D (5 bases). This CDR3 comprises 13 residues. Per germline, CDR1 SEHNR and CDR2 FQNEAQ (reference sequence). The ends were cut back, 1 base at V and 7 bases at J, with 10 bases in the middle. CDR3 DNA sequence: TGTGCCAGCAGCTTAGTCCAGGGCATTGAAGCTTTCTTT. Translation gives CASSLVQGIEAFF.

The chain is built from TRBV6-5 and TRBJ2-7; no clear D gene. Germline CDR1 is MNHEY and CDR2 is SVGAGI. The CDR3 extends over 15 amino acids. Deletions cut 7 bases from V and 1 base from J, with 17 bases between. Written as DNA, the CDR3 is TGTGCCAGCACTTTACACCGAGGTGGTTCCTACGAGCAGTACTTC. This translates into CASTLHRGGSYEQYF.

The rearrangement uses TRBV4-2 and TRBJ2-2; 11 bases map to TRBD2. The CDR3 sequence is 16 residues long. Germline V lookup: CDR1 LGHNA, CDR2 YNFKEQ. The J segment lost 1 base and the V segment lost 8 bases, leaving 6 bases of the junction unmatched. The CDR3 DNA sequence: TGTGCCAGCCTCCCGACTAGCGGGATGAACACCGGGGAGCTGTTTTTT. Amino acids: CASLPTSGMNTGELFF.

This clone was observed a handful of times. The chain has TRBV30 and TRBJ1-4, with 8 nucleotides matching TRBD1. CDR1 GTSNPN and CDR2 SVGIG come from the germline V gene (reference sequence). V shed 5 bases and J 2 bases; nucleotides not matched to a gene: 4. The length of the CDR3 is 14 residues. DNA for the CDR3: TGTGCCTGGGCCAGGACAGGGACTAATGAAAAACTGTTTTTT. It translates to CAWARTGTNEKLFF.

The chain recombines TRBV12-5 with TRBJ2-7; 9 bases map to TRBD1. Trimming at V came to 0 bases and at J to 5 bases, leaving 5 bases not matched to a gene. This CDR3 spans 15 amino acids. CDR1 LGHNT and CDR2 FRNRAP come from the germline V gene. CDR3 DNA sequence: TGTGCTAGTGGTTTGGTAAGAGACAGGGGGGACGAGCAGTACTTC. Translated, it gives CASGLVRDRGDEQYF. The entire variable domain, with the rest obtained from reference TRBV12-5 and TRBJ2-7, is as follows: DARVTQTPRHKVTEMGQEVTMRCQPILGHNTVFWYRQTMMQGLELLAYFRNRAPLDDSGMPKDRFSAEMPDATLATLKIQPSEPRDSAVYFCASGLVRDRGDEQYFGPGTRLTVT.

The genes are TRBV21-1 and TRBJ2-7; the D segment call TRBD1 is taken from the table without a DNA check. TRBV21-1 is termed a pseudogene. The CDR3 is 15 residues long. The CDR3 loop is CASSRGNGESYEQYF. CDR3 sequence (DNA): TGTGCCAGCAGCAGGGGCAATGGGGAATCCTACGAGCAGTACTTC.

The chain is built from TRBV11-2 and TRBJ1-1; 8 positions agree with TRBD1. This CDR3 is built from 15 residues. CDR1 is SGHAT, CDR2 FQNNGV, per germline. V gave up 5 bases and J gave up 1 base; unmatched junction bases: 6. Here the CDR3 reads CASSARTGQNTEAFF. The CDR3 DNA reads as TGTGCCAGCAGCGCACGGACAGGGCAGAACACTGAAGCTTTCTTT.

Of note for this clone: This specimen includes other DNA sequences encoding the same CDR3. The chain uses TRBV3-1 (or the pseudogene TRBV3-2) and TRBJ1-3; D remains unclear. The CDR3 loop spans 15 amino acids. Deletions cut 1 base from V and 0 bases from J, with 7 bases between. CDR1 and CDR2 (germline): LGHDT, YNNKEL (reference sequence). The CDR3 region is CASSQGGSSGNTIYF. The DNA for the CDR3 is TGTGCCAGCAGCCAAGGTGGCAGCTCTGGAAACACCATATATTTT.

The chain uses TRBV14 and TRBJ1-6; a possible D gene is TRBD1 (5 bases). Germline lookup yields CDR1 SGHDN and CDR2 FVKESK. There are 15 residues in the CDR3. Trimming removed 1 base at V and 8 bases at J, with 12 bases between. The CDR3 reads CASSQGPGWDSPLHF. The CDR3 DNA follows: TGTGCCAGCAGCCAAGGCCCAGGGTGGGATTCACCCCTCCACTTT.

This rearrangement joins TRBV6-5 to TRBJ1-1; D is unclear. Between the trimmed V and J ends, which lost 6 bases and 1 base, there was a span of 12 bases. The CDR3 loop spans 14 amino acids. The germline gives CDR1 MNHEY, CDR2 SVGAGI. In nucleotides, the CDR3 is TGTGCCAGCAGCCGAAGCGCCAGGAACACTGAAGCTTTCTTT. Protein sequence: CASSRSARNTEAFF.

This clone was observed a handful of times. The gene calls are TRBV5-8 and TRBJ2-2; the match to TRBD1 covers 7 bases. The CDR3 contains 14 residues. Trimming took 0 bases from V and 7 from J; bases not matched to a gene: 3. Germline V lookup: CDR1 SGHTS, CDR2 YDEGEE. DNA for the CDR3: TGTGCCAGCAGCTTGGATACAGGGGTCGGGGAGCTGTTTTTT. Amino acids: CASSLDTGVGELFF.

The DNA for the CDR3 is TGTGCCAGCAGTTCCCTAGCGGGCTATGAGCAGTTCTTC. It specifies CASSSLAGYEQFF. The chain is built from TRBV27 and TRBJ2-1, with 8 bases lining up with TRBD2. Germline loops: CDR1 MNHEY, CDR2 SMNVEV (reference sequence). The trim removed 4 bases at V and 8 bases at J, leaving 4 bases unmatched. The CDR3 spans 13 residues.

V gene TRBV7-9 combines with J gene TRBJ2-7; possible D gene TRBD2, 5 bases. CDR1 is SEHNR, CDR2 FQNEAQ, per germline (reference sequence). V was shortened by 5 bases and J by 3 bases, with 14 bases between the two germline ends. There are 14 residues in the CDR3. In DNA form, the CDR3 reads TGTGCCAGCAGCCAGGAGTCGGGGTTCTACGAGCAGTACTTC. Translated, it gives CASSQESGFYEQYF.